The TCR beta chain described here comes from a study of blood T cell repertoires in COVID-19. Study details: Sites across the United States, Italy and Spain contributed samples from acute and convalescent COVID-19. T cells, B-cell-depleted T cells, or PBMCs provided the cDNA or gDNA that served as material.

In the study's own analysis: From reference gene primer amplification, estimates of nucleated cell counts were derived. Profiling relied on immunoSEQ multiplex PCR, and the TCRdb table lists in-frame clones only, not all of them. That table is the source of V, J and clone size, and D and trimming were worked out from the DNA. The sample lists 55,000 to 90,000 clones; about 91% were seen once. The sequence derives from a human donor with active COVID-19. The donor label of this sample is uncertain. The sample consisted of peripheral blood.

The DNA of the CDR3 is TGTGCCAGCTCACCACCGGGAGGGGACTCCTACAATGAGCAGTTCTTC. This translates into CASSPPGGDSYNEQFF. The chain has TRBV18 and TRBJ2-1; TRBD2 matches at 7 bases. V trimming: 0 bases; J trimming: 0 bases; junction bases outside the gene matches: 2. The germline gives CDR1 KGHSH, CDR2 LQKENI. The length of the CDR3 is 16 residues.